These 14 T cell receptor beta chains came from one sample sequenced in a study of cytomegalovirus exposure and HLA in healthy donors (dated by TCRdb to 2015 to 2018). Library method: the immunoSEQ multiplex PCR assay. The multiplex PCR relied on a mix of 60 forward primers for TCR Vbeta segments and 13 reverse primers for TCR Jbeta segments. The clones in this table, taken by TCRdb from immuneACCESS, are in-frame only. Not every clone is retained; where verified, under half of the shortfall comes from an unresolved V gene, and the cause of the rest is unknown. For this sample the table gives some 140,000 clones, of which more than 60% were detected only once. The top ten clonotypes cover 8.8% of the sample. Sequencing was performed on PBMCs. All receptors come from a woman aged 50 to 60 in good health and CMV-seropositive.

The genes are TRBV2 and TRBJ2-7; 14 positions agree with TRBD2. This CDR3 is 17 amino acids long. Germline CDR1 SNHLY, CDR2 FYNNEI. V trimming: 1 base; J trimming: 5 bases; junction bases outside the gene matches: 7. The CDR3 region is CASSEGLAGGPRDEQYF. The CDR3 DNA sequence: TGTGCCAGCAGTGAAGGACTAGCGGGGGGGCCTCGCGACGAGCAGTACTTC.

V is TRBV15 and J is TRBJ1-4, with 7 nucleotides matching TRBD1. This CDR3 comprises 17 residues. V was pared by 4 bases and J by 4 bases, with 12 bases of the junction left unmatched. Germline V gene lookup returns CDR1 LNHNV and CDR2 YYDKDF (reference sequence). CDR3 region: CATSTTRGTDINEKLFF. Written as DNA, the CDR3 is TGTGCCACCAGCACCACCCGCGGGACAGATATTAATGAAAAACTGTTTTTT.

The J gene is TRBJ1-6, the V gene TRBV7-2; tentative D call: TRBD1 (6 bases). Trimming left V 1 base short and J 8 bases short, with 6 bases between. The CDR3 spans 13 residues. Germline-derived CDR1 and CDR2 are SGHTA and FQGNSA. The CDR3 reads CASSLEGDSPLHF. CDR3 nucleotide sequence: TGTGCCAGCAGCTTAGAGGGGGATTCACCCCTCCACTTT.

The gene calls are TRBV11-2 and TRBJ1-4; D may be TRBD1 (6 bases). The CDR3 loop spans 17 amino acids. Germline lookup yields CDR1 SGHAT and CDR2 FQNNGV. With 5 bases removed from V and 0 bases from J, the gap between germline ends came to 16 bases. CDR3 nucleotide sequence: TGTGCCAGCAGCGGAGGTACATACAGGGCAACTAATGAAAAACTGTTTTTT. Translation: CASSGGTYRATNEKLFF.

This chain joins TRBV9 and TRBJ2-7; TRBD1 aligns across 7 bases. Germline-derived CDR1 and CDR2 are SGDLS and YYNGEE. This CDR3 comprises 14 residues. J gave up 0 bases and V 4 bases, and 4 bases lay outside the gene matches. The chain's CDR3 is CASSRDRVSYEQYF. The CDR3, as DNA: TGTGCCAGCAGCAGAGACAGGGTCTCCTACGAGCAGTACTTC.

The chain has TRBV6-5 and TRBJ2-7; 7 nucleotides agree with TRBD1. CDR3 length: 13 amino acids. The ends lost 4 bases at V and 11 bases at J; junction bases unmatched: 11. Germline V gene lookup returns CDR1 MNHEY and CDR2 SVGAGI. DNA for the CDR3: TGTGCCAGCAGTTCTGGCCGCGCCAGGGGGAAGTACTTC. This translates into CASSSGRARGKYF.

This chain joins TRBV30 and TRBJ1-1; possible D gene TRBD1, 5 bases. Trimming cost V 0 bases and J 0 bases, with 14 bases left between them. Germline V gene sequence: CDR1 GTSNPN, CDR2 SVGIG (reference sequence). The CDR3 totals 16 residues. DNA of the CDR3: TGTGCCTGGAGTGTACCTACAGGCGACTTGAACACTGAAGCTTTCTTT. As protein: CAWSVPTGDLNTEAFF.

V and J are TRBV7-9 and TRBJ2-3; D may be TRBD2 (7 bases). V was trimmed by 5 bases and J by 3 bases, leaving 27 bases between them. The CDR3 runs to 19 residues. CDR1 is SEHNR and CDR2 is FQNEAQ in the germline V gene (reference sequence). CDR3 bases: TGTGCCAGCAGCCCCCCGGGCGGTGGGGGGGCGCGTAGAACAGATACGCAGTATTTT. It yields the protein CASSPPGGGGARRTDTQYF. The full variable domain, its missing parts supplied by reference TRBV7-9 and TRBJ2-3, is DTGVSQNPRHKITKRGQNVTFRCDPISEHNRLYWYRQTLGQGPEFLTYFQNEAQLEKSRLLSDRFSAERPKGSFSTLEIQRTEQGDSAMYLCASSPPGGGGARRTDTQYFGPGTRLTVL.

This clone was recorded once. This chain connects TRBV27 to TRBJ1-1, with 8 bases matching TRBD1. V dropped 4 bases and J dropped 10; count of bases not matched to a gene: 11. This CDR3 has 14 amino acids. The germline CDR1 and CDR2 sequences are MNHEY and SMNVEV (reference sequence). The CDR3 spells CASSSTGGGGVAFF. The CDR3 DNA reads as TGTGCCAGCAGTTCTACAGGGGGAGGGGGGGTAGCTTTCTTT.

This chain connects TRBV7-2 to TRBJ2-7; 9 bases are a match to TRBD1. The V gene end was trimmed by 5 bases and the J gene end by 5 bases; junction bases not matched to a gene: 4. Germline V gene lookup returns CDR1 SGHTA and CDR2 FQGNSA. The CDR3 is 13 amino acids. The CDR3 DNA sequence: TGTGCCAGCAGCCTACGGACAGGGGACGAGCAGTACTTC. It translates to CASSLRTGDEQYF.

CDR3 protein: CASCTGGYHEQYF. In DNA form, the CDR3 reads TGTGCCAGCTGTACAGGGGGCTATCACGAGCAGTACTTC. The chain recombines TRBV6-6 with TRBJ2-7; 9 positions agree with TRBD1. The germline CDR1 and CDR2 sequences are MNHNY and SVGAGI (reference sequence). V was pared by 8 bases and J by 5 bases, with 7 bases of the junction left unmatched. The CDR3 extends over 13 amino acids.

The chain combines TRBV9 with TRBJ2-5; a weak D match, TRBD2 (6 bases). There are 14 residues in the CDR3. V dropped 0 bases and J dropped 5 bases, with 11 bases sitting between them. Germline V lookup: CDR1 SGDLS, CDR2 YYNGEE. CDR3 region: CASSVGAGGETQYF. The CDR3, as DNA: TGTGCCAGCAGCGTAGGAGCTGGGGGGGAGACCCAGTACTTC. Complete variable domain (other parts from reference TRBV9 and TRBJ2-5): DSGVTQTPKHLITATGQRVTLRCSPRSGDLSVYWYQQSLDQGLQFLIQYYNGEERAKGNILERFSAQQFPDLHSELNLSSLELGDSALYFCASSVGAGGETQYFGPGTRLLVL.

This chain connects TRBV7-9 to TRBJ2-5; possibly TRBD2 for D (5 bases). V was cut by 5 bases and J by 3 bases, with 10 bases left in between. CDR1 and CDR2 (germline): SEHNR, FQNEAQ (reference sequence). The CDR3 contains 13 residues. The chain's CDR3 is CASSLQRKETQYF. The CDR3 bases are TGTGCCAGCAGCCTGCAGCGGAAAGAGACCCAGTACTTC.

The V call is TRBV27, the J call TRBJ1-2; D ambiguous. CDR3 size: 13 residues. CDR1 and CDR2 (germline): MNHEY, SMNVEV (reference sequence). Trimming left V 4 bases short and J 11 bases short, with 17 bases between. CDR3 protein: CASSSHGEENYTF. Written as DNA, the CDR3 is TGTGCCAGCAGTTCTCATGGGGAGGAGAATTACACCTTC.